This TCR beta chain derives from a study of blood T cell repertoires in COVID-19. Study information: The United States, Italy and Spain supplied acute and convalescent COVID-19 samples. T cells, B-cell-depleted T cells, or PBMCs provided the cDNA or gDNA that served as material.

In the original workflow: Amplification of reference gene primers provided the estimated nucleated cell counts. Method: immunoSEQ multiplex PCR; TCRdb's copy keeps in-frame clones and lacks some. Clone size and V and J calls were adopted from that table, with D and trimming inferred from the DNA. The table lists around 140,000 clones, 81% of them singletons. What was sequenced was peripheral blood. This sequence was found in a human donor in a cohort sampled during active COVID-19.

The CDR3 loop is CASSPSSGSETQYF. The CDR3 region has the DNA TGTGCCAGCTCACCAAGCTCAGGGTCGGAGACCCAGTACTTC. The chain is built from TRBV18 and TRBJ2-5, with D possibly matching TRBD1 (5 bases). The V end lost 2 bases, the J end lost 5 bases, and 12 bases lay between the germline ends. CDR3 length: 14 amino acids. CDR1 KGHSH and CDR2 LQKENI come from the germline V gene.